This T cell receptor (beta chain) was identified in a study of blood T cell repertoires in COVID-19. Turning to the study itself: Donors in the United States, Italy and Spain gave samples during acute or convalescent COVID-19.

As handled by the study authors: Cell counts per sample came from amplifying reference gene primers. TCRdb's table, derived via immunoSEQ multiplex PCR, lists solely in-frame clones and lacks some. V, J and clone size are taken as reported in that table, and D and trimming were inferred from the DNA itself. Found here are tens of thousands of clones, less than 85% of them singletons; the top ten hold less than 6%. Trimming stripped 5 bases from V and 8 bases from J, with 12 bases between. Germline values: CDR1 LNHDA, CDR2 SQIVND (reference sequence). This CDR3 has 12 amino acids. The chain joins TRBV19 to TRBJ1-2; tentatively, D is TRBD1 (5 bases). The specimen sequenced was peripheral blood. This sequence was found in a woman older than 75 with active or convalescent COVID-19. This CDR3 reads CASSFREGGYTF. CDR3 DNA: TGTGCCAGTAGTTTCAGGGAAGGCGGCTACACCTTC.